This TCR beta chain was observed in a study of T cell repertoires in cytomegalovirus infection. From the reads, TCRdb called clonotypes with MiXCR, one entry per CDR3 protein. The sample shows 650,000 to 900,000 distinct CDR3 sequences, about 31% of them seen only once. This CDR3 comprises 15 residues. CDR1 and CDR2 from the germline V gene are SGHDN and FVKESK. With 0 bases removed from V and 6 bases from J, the gap between germline ends came to 14 bases. With respect to this clonotype: Its antigen is currently unknown.

The sample here was cultured CD8+ T cells from PBMCs, taken from culture after CMV antigen stimulation. This chain links TRBV14 with TRBJ1-2, with D possibly matching TRBD1 (5 bases). This sequence originates from a human donor in good health (CMV status not recorded). Some clones in this sample may be carry-over from other donors' samples. The CDR3 reads CASSQDPGGINGYTF. DNA for the CDR3: TGTGCCAGCAGCCAAGATCCGGGGGGGATTAATGGCTACACCTTC. The entire variable domain, with the rest obtained from reference TRBV14 and TRBJ1-2, is as follows: EAGVTQFPSHSVIEKGQTVTLRCDPISGHDNLYWYRRVMGKEIKFLLHFVKESKQDESGMPNNRFLAERTGGTYSTLKVQPAELEDSGVYFCASSQDPGGINGYTFGSGTRLTVV.